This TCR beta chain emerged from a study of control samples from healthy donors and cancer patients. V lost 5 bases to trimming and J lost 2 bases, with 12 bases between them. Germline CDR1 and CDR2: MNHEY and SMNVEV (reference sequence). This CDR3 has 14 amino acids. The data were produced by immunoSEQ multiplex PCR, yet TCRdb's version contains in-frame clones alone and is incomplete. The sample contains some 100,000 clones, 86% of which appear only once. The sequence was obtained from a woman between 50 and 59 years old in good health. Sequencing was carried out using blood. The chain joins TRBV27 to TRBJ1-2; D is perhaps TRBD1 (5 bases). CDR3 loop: CASSPSWGNYGYTF. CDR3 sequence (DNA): TGTGCCAGCAGTCCCTCCTGGGGGAACTATGGCTACACCTTC.